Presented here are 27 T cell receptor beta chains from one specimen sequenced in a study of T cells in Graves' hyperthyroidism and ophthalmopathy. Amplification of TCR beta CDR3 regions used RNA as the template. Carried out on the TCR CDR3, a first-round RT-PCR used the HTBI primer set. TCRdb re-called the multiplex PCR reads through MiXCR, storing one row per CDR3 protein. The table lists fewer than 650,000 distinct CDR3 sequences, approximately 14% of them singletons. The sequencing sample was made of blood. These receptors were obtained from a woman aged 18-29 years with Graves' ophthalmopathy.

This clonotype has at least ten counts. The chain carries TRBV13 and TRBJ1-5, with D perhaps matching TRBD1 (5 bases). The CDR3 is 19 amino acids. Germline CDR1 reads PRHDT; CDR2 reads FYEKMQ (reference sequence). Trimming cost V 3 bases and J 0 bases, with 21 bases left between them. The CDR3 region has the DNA TGTGCCAGCAGCTTTGGACCGGGACCCCCGGACGGTAGCAATCAGCCCCAGCATTTT. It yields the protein CASSFGPGPPDGSNQPQHF. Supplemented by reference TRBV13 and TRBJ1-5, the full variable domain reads AAGVIQSPRHLIKEKRETATLKCYPIPRHDTVYWYQQGPGQDPQFLISFYEKMQSDKGSIPDRFSAQQFSDYHSELNMSSLELGDSALYFCASSFGPGPPDGSNQPQHFGDGTRLSIL.

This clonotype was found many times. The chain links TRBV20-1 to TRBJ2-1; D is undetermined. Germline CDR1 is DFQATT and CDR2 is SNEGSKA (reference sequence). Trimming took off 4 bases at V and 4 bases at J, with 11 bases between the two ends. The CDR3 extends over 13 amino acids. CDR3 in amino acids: CSAKEIRYNEQFF. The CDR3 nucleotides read TGCAGTGCTAAAGAAATTCGGTACAATGAGCAGTTCTTC.

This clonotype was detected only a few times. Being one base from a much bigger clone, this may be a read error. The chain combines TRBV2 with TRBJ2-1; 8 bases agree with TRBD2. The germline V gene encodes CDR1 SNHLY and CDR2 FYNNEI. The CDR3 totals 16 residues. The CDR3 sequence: CASSETSALINNEQLF. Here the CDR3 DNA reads TGTGCCAGCAGTGAGACTAGCGCCTTAATTAACAATGAGCAGCTCTTC.

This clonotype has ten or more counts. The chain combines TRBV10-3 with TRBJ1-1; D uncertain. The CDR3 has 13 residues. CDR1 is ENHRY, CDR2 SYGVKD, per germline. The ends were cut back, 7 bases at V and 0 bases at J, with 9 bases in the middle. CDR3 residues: CAIKAIMNTEAFF. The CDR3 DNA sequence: TGTGCCATCAAGGCCATAATGAACACTGAAGCTTTCTTT.

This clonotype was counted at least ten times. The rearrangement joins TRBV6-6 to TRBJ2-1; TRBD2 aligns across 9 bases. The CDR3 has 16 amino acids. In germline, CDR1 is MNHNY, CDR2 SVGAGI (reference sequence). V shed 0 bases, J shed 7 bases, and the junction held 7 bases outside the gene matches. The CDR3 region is CASSYSISGRTNEQFF. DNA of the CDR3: TGTGCCAGCAGTTACTCAATTAGCGGGAGAACAAATGAGCAGTTCTTC.

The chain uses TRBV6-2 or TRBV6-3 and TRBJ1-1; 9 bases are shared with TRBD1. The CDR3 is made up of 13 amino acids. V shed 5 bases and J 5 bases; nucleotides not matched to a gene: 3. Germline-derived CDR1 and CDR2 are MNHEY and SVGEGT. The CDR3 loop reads CASSHRGRTEAFF. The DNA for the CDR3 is TGTGCCAGCAGTCACAGGGGGCGGACTGAAGCTTTCTTT.

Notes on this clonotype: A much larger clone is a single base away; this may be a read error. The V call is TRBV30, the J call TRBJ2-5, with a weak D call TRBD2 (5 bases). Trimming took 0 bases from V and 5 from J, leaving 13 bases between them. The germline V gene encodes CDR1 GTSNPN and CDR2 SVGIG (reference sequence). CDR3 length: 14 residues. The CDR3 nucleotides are TGTGCCTGGAGTGTAGCTGGGTGCGGGGAGACCCAGTACTTC. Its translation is CAWSVAGCGETQYF.

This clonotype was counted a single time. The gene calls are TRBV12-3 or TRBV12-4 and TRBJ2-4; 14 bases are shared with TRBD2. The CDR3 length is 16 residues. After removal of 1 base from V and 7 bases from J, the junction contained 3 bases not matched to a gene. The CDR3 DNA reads TGTGCCAGCAGTTTAGGACTAGCGGGGGGGGAGAACATTCAGTACTTC. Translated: CASSLGLAGGENIQYF.

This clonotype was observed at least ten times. CDR3 residues: CASSSYLPGGTQYF. For the CDR3, the DNA is TGTGCCAGCAGCTCTTATTTACCGGGAGGTACGCAGTATTTT. The chain couples TRBV7-2 to TRBJ2-3; 7 bases are shared with TRBD2. Germline loops: CDR1 SGHTA, CDR2 FQGNSA. V lost 4 bases and J lost 8; bases outside the gene matches: 9. CDR3 size: 14 residues.

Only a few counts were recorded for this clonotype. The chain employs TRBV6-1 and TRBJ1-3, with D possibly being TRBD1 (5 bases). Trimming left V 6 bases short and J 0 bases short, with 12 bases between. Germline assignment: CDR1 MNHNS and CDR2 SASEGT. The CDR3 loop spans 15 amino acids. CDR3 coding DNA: TGTGCCAGCAGCCGAACAGGTGACTCTGGAAACACCATATATTTT. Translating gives CASSRTGDSGNTIYF.

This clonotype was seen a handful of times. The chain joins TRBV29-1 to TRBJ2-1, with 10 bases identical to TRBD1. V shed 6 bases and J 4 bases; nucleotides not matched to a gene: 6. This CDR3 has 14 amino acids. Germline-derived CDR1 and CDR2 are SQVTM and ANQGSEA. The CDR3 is CSVTGTGEYNEQFF. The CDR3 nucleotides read TGCAGCGTGACCGGGACAGGGGAATACAATGAGCAGTTCTTC.

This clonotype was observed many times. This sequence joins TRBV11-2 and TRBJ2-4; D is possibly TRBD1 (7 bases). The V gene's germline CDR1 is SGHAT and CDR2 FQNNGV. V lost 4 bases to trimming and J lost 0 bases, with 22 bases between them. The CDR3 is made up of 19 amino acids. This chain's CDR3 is CASSSGGGGRGLAKNIQYF. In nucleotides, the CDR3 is TGTGCCAGCAGCTCCGGAGGGGGCGGTCGCGGACTAGCCAAAAACATTCAGTACTTC.

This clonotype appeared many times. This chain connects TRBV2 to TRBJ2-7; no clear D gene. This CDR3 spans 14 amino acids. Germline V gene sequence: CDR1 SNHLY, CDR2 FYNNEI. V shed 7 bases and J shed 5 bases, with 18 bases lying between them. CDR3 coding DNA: TGTGCCAGCATGGGAATAGTGGGGAATAACGAGCAGTACTTC. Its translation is CASMGIVGNNEQYF.

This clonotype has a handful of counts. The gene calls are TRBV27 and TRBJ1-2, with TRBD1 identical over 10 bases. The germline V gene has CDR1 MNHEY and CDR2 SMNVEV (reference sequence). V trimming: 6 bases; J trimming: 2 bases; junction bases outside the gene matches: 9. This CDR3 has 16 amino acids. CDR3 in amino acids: CASRFLEGQGNYGYTF. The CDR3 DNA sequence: TGTGCCAGCAGATTCTTAGAGGGACAGGGGAACTATGGCTACACCTTC.

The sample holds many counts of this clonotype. Here the CDR3 reads CASSRETSGRDTGELFF. Written as DNA, the CDR3 is TGTGCCAGCAGTCGTGAGACTAGCGGGAGGGATACCGGGGAGCTGTTTTTT. The chain combines TRBV28 with TRBJ2-2; TRBD2 aligns across 14 bases. V dropped 5 bases and J dropped 5; count of bases not matched to a gene: 7. The CDR3 has 17 amino acids. Germline lookup yields CDR1 MDHEN and CDR2 SYDVKM. The full variable domain, in which reference TRBV28 and TRBJ2-2 provide the parts outside the CDR3, is DVKVTQSSRYLVKRTGEKVFLECVQDMDHENMFWYRQDPGLGLRLIYFSYDVKMKEKGDIPEGYSVSREKKERFSLILESASTNQTSMYLCASSRETSGRDTGELFFGEGSRLTVL.

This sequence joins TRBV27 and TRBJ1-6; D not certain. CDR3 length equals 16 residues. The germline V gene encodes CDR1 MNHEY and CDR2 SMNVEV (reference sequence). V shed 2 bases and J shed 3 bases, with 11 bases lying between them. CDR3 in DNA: TGTGCCAGCAGTTTACGACTCGCCCTCTATAATTCACCCCTCCACTTT. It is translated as CASSLRLALYNSPLHF.

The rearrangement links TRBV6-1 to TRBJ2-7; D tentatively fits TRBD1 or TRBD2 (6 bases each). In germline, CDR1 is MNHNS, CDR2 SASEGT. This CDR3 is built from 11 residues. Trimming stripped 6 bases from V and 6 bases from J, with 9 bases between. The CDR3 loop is CASRSGAEQYF. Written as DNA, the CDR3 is TGTGCCAGCAGATCGGGGGCCGAGCAGTACTTC.

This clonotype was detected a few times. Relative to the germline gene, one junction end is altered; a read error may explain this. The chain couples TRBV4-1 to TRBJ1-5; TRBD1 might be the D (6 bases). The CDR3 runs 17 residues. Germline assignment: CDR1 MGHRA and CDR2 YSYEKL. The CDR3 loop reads CASSQARGRGIGQAQHF. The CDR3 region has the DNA TGCGCCAGCAGCCAAGCCAGGGGCAGGGGAATTGGTCAGGCCCAGCATTTT.

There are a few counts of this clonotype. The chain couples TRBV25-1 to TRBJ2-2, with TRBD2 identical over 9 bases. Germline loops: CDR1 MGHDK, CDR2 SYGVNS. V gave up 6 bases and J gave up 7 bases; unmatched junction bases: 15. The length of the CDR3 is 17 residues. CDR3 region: CASSPEPIAGVVGELFF. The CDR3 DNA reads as TGTGCCAGCAGCCCGGAGCCCATAGCGGGAGTTGTCGGGGAGCTGTTTTTT.

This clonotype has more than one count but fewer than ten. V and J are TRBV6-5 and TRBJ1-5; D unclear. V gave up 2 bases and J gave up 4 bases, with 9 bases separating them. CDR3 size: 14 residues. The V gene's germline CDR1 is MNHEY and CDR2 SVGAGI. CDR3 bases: TGTGCCAGCAGTTACCTTGCAGGTAATCAGCCCCAGCATTTT. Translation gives CASSYLAGNQPQHF.

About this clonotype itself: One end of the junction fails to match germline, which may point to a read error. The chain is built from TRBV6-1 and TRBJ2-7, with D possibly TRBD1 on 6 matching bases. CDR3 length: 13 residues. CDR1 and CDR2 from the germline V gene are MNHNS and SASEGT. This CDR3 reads CASLGQRSHEQYF. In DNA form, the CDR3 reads TGTGCCAGTTTGGGACAACGCTCCCACGAGCAGTACTTC.

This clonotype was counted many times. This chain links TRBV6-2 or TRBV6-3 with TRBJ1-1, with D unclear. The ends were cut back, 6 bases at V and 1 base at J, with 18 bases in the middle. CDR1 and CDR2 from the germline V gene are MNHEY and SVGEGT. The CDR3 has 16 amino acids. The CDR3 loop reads CASRAREGGGNTEAFF. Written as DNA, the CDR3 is TGTGCCAGCAGAGCCCGGGAAGGTGGAGGGAACACTGAAGCTTTCTTT.

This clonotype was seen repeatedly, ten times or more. The CDR3 DNA follows: TGTGCCAGCAGTTTGAGACAGGGAGCGGGGTCGTATTTT. The encoded protein is CASSLRQGAGSYF. V and J are TRBV6-1 and TRBJ1-3; 7 nucleotides line up with TRBD1. V lost 5 bases, J lost 16 bases, and 14 bases stayed unmatched. Germline loops: CDR1 MNHNS, CDR2 SASEGT. The CDR3 runs 13 residues.

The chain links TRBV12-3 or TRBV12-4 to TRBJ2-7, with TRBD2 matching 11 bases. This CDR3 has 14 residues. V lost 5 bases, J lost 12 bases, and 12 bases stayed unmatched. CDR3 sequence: CASSLGASGGPPYF. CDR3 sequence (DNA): TGTGCCAGCAGTCTGGGGGCTAGCGGGGGGCCCCCGTACTTC.

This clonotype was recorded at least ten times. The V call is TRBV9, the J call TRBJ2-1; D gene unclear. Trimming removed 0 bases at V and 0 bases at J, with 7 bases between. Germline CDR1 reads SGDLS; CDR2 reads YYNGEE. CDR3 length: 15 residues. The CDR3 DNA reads TGTGCCAGCAGCGTAGGCGGTAACTCCTACAATGAGCAGTTCTTC. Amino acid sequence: CASSVGGNSYNEQFF.

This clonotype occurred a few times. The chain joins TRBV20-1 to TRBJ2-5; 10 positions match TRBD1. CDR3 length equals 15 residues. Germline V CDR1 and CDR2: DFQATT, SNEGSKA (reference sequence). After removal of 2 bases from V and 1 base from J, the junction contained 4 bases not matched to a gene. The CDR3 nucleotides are TGCAGTGCTAGATCACGGACAGGGGGCCAAGAGACCCAGTACTTC. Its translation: CSARSRTGGQETQYF.

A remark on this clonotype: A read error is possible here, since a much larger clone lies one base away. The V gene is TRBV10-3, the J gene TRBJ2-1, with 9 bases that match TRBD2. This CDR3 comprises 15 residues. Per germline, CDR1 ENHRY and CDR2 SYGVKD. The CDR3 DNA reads TGTGCCATCGCCGTGTCAGGACTAGCGAACAATAAGCAGTTCTTC. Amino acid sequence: CAIAVSGLANNKQFF.